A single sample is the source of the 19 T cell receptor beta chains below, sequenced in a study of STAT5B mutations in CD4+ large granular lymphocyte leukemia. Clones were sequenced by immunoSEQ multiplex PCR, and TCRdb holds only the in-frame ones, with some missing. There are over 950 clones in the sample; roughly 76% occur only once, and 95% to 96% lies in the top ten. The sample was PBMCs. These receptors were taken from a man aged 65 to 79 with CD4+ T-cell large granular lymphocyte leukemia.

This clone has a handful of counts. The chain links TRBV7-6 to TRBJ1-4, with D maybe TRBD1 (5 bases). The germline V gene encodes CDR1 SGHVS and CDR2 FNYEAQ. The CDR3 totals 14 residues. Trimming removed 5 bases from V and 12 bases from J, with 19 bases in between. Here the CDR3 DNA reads TGTGCCAGCAGCACCCACCCGACAGCCTCGGAACTGTTTTTT. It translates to CASSTHPTASELFF.

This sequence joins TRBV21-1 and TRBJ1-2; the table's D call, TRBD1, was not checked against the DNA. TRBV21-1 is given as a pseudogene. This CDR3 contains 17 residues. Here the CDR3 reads CASSQGPDKSLLYGYTF. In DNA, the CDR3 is TGTGCCAGCAGCCAGGGTCCGGACAAGAGTCTCCTCTATGGCTACACCTTC.

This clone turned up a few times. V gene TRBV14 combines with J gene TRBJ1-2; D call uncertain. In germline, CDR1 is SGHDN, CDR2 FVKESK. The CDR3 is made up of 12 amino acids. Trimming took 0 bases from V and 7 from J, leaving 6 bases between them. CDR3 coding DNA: TGTGCCAGCAGCCAAGATTGGCGTGGCTACACCTTC. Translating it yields CASSQDWRGYTF.

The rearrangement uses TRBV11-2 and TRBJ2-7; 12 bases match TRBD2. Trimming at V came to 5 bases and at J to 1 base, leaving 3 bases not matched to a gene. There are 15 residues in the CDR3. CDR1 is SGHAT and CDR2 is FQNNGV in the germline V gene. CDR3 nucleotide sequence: TGTGCCAGCAGCCTAGCGGGGGGGCATTCCTACGAGCAGTACTTC. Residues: CASSLAGGHSYEQYF. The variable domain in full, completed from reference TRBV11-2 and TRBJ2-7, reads EAGVAQSPRYKIIEKRQSVAFWCNPISGHATLYWYQQILGQGPKLLIQFQNNGVVDDSQLPKDRFSAERLKGVDSTLKIQPAKLEDSAVYLCASSLAGGHSYEQYFGPGTRLTVT.

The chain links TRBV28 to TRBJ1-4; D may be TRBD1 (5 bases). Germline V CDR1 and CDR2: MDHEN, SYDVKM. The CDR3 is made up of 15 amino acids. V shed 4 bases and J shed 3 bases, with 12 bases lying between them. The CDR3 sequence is CASSSGGGANEKLFF. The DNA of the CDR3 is TGTGCCAGCAGTTCGGGGGGGGGAGCTAATGAAAAACTGTTTTTT.

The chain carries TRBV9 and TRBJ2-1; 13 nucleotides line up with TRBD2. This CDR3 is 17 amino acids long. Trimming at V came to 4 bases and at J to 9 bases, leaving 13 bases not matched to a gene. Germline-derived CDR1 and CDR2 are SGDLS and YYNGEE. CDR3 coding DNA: TGTGCCAGCAGCCCCGTGAAAACTAGCGGGGGGGCCGTTGAGCAGTTCTTC. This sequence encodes CASSPVKTSGGAVEQFF.

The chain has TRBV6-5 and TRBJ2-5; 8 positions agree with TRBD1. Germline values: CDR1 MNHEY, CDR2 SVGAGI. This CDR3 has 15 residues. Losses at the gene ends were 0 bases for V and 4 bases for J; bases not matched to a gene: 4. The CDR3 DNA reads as TGTGCCAGCAGTTACTCGACAGGGGAAACAGAGACCCAGTACTTC. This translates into CASSYSTGETETQYF.

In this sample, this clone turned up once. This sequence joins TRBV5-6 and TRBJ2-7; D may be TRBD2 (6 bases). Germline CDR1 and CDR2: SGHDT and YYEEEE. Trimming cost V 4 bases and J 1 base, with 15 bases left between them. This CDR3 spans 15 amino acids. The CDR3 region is CASSLPRGFSYEQYF. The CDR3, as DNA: TGTGCCAGCAGCCTCCCCCGGGGGTTTTCCTACGAGCAGTACTTC.

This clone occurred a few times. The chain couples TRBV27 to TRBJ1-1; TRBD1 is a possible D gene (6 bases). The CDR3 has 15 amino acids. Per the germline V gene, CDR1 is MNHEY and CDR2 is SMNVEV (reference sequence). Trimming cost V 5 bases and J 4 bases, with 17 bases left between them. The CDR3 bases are TGTGCCAGCAGTCAACAAGGGGGTTTCGGCACTGAAGCTTTCTTT. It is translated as CASSQQGGFGTEAFF.

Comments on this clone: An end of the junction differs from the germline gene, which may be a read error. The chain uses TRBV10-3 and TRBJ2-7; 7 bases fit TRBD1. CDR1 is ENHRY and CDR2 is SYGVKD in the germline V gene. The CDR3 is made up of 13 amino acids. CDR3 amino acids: CASSYQGQSKQYF. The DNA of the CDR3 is TGTGCCAGCAGTTACCAGGGACAGAGTAAGCAGTACTTC.

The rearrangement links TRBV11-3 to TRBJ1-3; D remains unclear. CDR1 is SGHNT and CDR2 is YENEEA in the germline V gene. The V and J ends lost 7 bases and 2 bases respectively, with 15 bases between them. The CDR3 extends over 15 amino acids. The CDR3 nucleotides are TGTGCCAGCACGGGGTCCCACGGTGCTGGAAACACCATATATTTT. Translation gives CASTGSHGAGNTIYF.

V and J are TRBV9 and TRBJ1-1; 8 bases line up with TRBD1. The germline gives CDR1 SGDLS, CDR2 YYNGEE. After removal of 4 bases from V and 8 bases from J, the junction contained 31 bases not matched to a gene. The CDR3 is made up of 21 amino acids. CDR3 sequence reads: CASSPRQRQGFEGLRSSEAFF. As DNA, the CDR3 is TGTGCCAGCAGCCCGCGACAAAGACAGGGGTTCGAAGGTCTGCGATCGAGCGAAGCTTTCTTT.

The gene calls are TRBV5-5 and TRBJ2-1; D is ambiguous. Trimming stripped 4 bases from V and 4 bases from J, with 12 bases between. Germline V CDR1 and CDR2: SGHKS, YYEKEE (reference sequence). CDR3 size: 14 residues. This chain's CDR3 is CASSQAEGYNEQFF. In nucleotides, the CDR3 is TGTGCCAGCAGCCAGGCAGAAGGGTACAATGAGCAGTTCTTC.

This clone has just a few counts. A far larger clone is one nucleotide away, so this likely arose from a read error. CDR3 nucleotides: TGTGCCAGCAGTACCTCGACAGGGGGCTATTCACCCCTCCACTTC. Encoded protein: CASSTSTGGYSPLHF. The chain couples TRBV2 to TRBJ2-7, with 10 bases lining up with TRBD1. Germline-derived CDR1 and CDR2 are SNHLY and FYNNEI. This CDR3 comprises 15 residues.

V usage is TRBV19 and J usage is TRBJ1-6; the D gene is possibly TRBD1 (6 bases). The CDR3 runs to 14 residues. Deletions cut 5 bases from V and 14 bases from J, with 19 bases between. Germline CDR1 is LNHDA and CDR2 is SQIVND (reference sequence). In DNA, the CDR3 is TGTGCCAGTAGTTTTTTGGGGGCTGGGTCGGCCCTCCACTTT. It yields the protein CASSFLGAGSALHF.

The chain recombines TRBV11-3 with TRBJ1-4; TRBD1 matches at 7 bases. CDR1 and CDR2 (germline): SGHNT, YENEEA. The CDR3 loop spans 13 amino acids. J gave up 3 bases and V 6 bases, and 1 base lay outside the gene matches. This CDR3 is CASRGTANEKLFF. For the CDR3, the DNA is TGTGCCAGCAGGGGGACAGCTAATGAAAAACTGTTTTTT.

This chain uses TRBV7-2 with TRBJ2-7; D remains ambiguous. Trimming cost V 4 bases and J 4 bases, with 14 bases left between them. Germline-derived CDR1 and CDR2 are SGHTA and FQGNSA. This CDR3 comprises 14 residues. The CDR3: CASSSNREDYEQYF. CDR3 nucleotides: TGTGCCAGCAGCTCTAACAGAGAAGATTACGAGCAGTACTTC.

CDR3 sequence (DNA): TGCGCCAGCAGAGATACAGGCCTCAACTCCTATAATTCACCCCTCCACTTT. Translating gives CASRDTGLNSYNSPLHF. The V gene is TRBV10-2, the J gene TRBJ1-6; D perhaps matches TRBD1 (5 bases). The CDR3 is 17 amino acids. Germline CDR1 reads WSHSY; CDR2 reads SAAADI. V was shortened by 6 bases and J by 0 bases, with 15 bases between the two germline ends.

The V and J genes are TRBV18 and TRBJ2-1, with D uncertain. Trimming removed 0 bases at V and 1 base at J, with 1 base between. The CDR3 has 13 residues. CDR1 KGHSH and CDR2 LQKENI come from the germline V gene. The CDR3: CASSPPSYNEQFF. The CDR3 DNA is TGTGCCAGCTCACCACCGTCCTACAATGAGCAGTTCTTC.